This T cell receptor beta chain was observed in a study of T cells generated in artificial thymic organoids listed by TCRdb under 2017. Background on the whole study: The study compared the TCR alpha and beta CDR3 repertoires of CD8 single positive T cells derived from in vitro artificial thymic organoids against those of naive CD8 T cells from thymus and peripheral blood. The repertoire sequencing data shown were described as representative of three independent experiments. Summary of the overall study and its limitations: No skewed Valpha or Vbeta usage appeared in organoid-derived T cells, arguing against dominance of unconventional lineages or clonal expansions. CD8 single positive T cells derived from organoids showed physiological TCR clonotype diversity comparable to the diversity seen in thymic and blood naive CD8 T cells.

This clonotype qualifies as medium-sized (0.01 to 0.1%). No cognate antigen has been identified for it. No base qualities exist here, and no much larger clone lies one base off it. Reading from cysteine to phenylalanine, the CDR3 counts 14 amino acids. The DNA shown is the 42-base CDR3, in frame from base 1. V is shortened by 1 base, J by 1 base, and the region joining them spans 8 bases. CDR1 and CDR2 are read off the germline V gene as SGHRS and YFSETQ. To build artificial thymic organoids, human HSPCs were aggregated with MS5 murine stromal cells transduced with human DLL1, and the aggregates were cultured at an air-liquid interface. FACS-purified CD34+CD3- hematopoietic stem and progenitor cells depleted of residual T cells were used to seed the organoids. The culture medium for the organoids was serum-free RB27, which consists of RPMI 1640 supplemented with B27, FLT3L, IL-7 and ascorbic acid. Organoid and thymic CD3+TCRalphabeta+CD8 single positive T cells were FACS sorted before RNA extraction. For each sample, the RNeasy Micro kit was used to purify total RNA from about 40,000 to 200,000 sorted cells, and RNA quality was checked on an Agilent RNA 6000 Nano chip.

Separate semi-nested PCR amplifications were run for the TCRalpha and TCRbeta libraries, using Advantage 2 and reverse primers located in the TRAC or TRBC constant regions. First-strand cDNA synthesis used between roughly 3.5 and 550 ng of total RNA. TCR cDNA libraries were made by 5'-RACE with the SMARTer PCR cDNA Synthesis kit, using a poly-dT primer for first-strand synthesis. Sample-specific 5-nucleotide barcodes were carried by the semi-nested constant-region reverse primers, and the resulting products were cleaned using the Zymo DNA Clean and Concentrator-5 kit. Up to ten barcoded samples were pooled, ligated to Illumina adaptors and sequenced as 2 x 150 bp paired-end reads on an Illumina MiSeq. The original pipeline was this. After demultiplexing, reads were aligned using BLAT against a custom library built from IMGT containing every combination of human TRAV, TRAJ, TRBV, TRBD and TRBJ. The best BLAT hits were picked using pslCDnaFilter (-maxAligns=1, -ignoreIntrons), and custom Perl scripts were used to calculate clonotype frequencies. TCRdb's own reprocessing of the public reads used fastp at Q25 and MiXCR and kept productive beta chains. Identical CDR3 protein sequences are pooled into one entry, listed with their most common genes and DNA. The V and J calls follow TCRdb's processing rather than the paper's. Across this sample there are some 7,200 distinct CDR3 sequences, with roughly a quarter seen only once. The ten largest clonotypes hold more than 3% of the sample.

The rearrangement joined TRBV5-1 to TRBJ1-1; TRBD1 is a weak D gene call, 5 bases matching. Sequenced input: naive CD8+ T cells grown in artificial thymic organoids from cord blood stem and progenitor cells. This specimen's cell subset or site label, interpreted: CD3+TCRalphabeta+CD8SP T cells; for blood, CD45RO-CCR7+ naive CD8+ T cells. The sequence was obtained from a human donor who gave cord blood stem cells for thymic organoid culture, a cardiac surgery patient who gave postnatal thymus, or a blood donor (not recorded which). CDR3 protein: CASSLNRWNTEAFF. The DNA reads TGCGCCAGCAGCTTGAACAGGTGGAACACTGAAGCTTTCTTT.